The rows below give T cell receptor beta chains drawn from one sample of a study of cytotoxic CD8 clonotypes in ibrutinib-treated CLL. The repertoire was sequenced with immunoSEQ multiplex PCR; TCRdb's copy has only in-frame clones and lacks some. This table holds 150,000 or so clones, 75% to 85% found once. The sample consisted of PBMCs, taken after 12 months of ibrutinib treatment. Every receptor here comes from a human donor with chronic lymphocytic leukemia. CDR3s include the opening cysteine and the closing phenylalanine or tryptophan. The order of the fields is CDR3 DNA, CDR3 protein, CDR3 length, D gene, clone size, J gene, V gene. The D gene is left open where the match is weak. The listing skips clone size in some rows; elsewhere it reads once, few, many or a size class.

cdr3_nt: TGTGCCAGCACCTGGACAGGAGGCCAAGAGACCCAGTACTTC
cdr3_aa: CASTWTGGQETQYF
cdr3_length: 14
d_call: TRBD1
clone_size: few
j_call: TRBJ2-5
v_call: TRBV2

cdr3_nt: TGTGCCAGCAGCTTAGGGCAGACCAATGAGCAGTTCTTC
cdr3_aa: CASSLGQTNEQFF
cdr3_length: 13
d_call: -
clone_size: -
j_call: TRBJ2-1
v_call: TRBV13

cdr3_nt: TGTGCCAGCAGCCTGACGCACTCCACAGATACGCAGTATTTT
cdr3_aa: CASSLTHSTDTQYF
cdr3_length: 14
d_call: -
clone_size: -
j_call: TRBJ2-3
v_call: TRBV4-2

cdr3_nt: TGCGCCAGCAGCTTGACGGGCGGGTCGGACACTGAAGCTTTCTTT
cdr3_aa: CASSLTGGSDTEAFF
cdr3_length: 15
d_call: -
clone_size: -
j_call: TRBJ1-1
v_call: TRBV5-1

cdr3_nt: TGTGCCATTGAGGGGGGTAGGGAGCAGTTCTTC
cdr3_aa: CAIEGGREQFF
cdr3_length: 11
d_call: -
clone_size: -
j_call: TRBJ2-1
v_call: TRBV6-1

cdr3_nt: TGTGCCAGCAGTTACCTGGGGGGGCCCAATGGCTACACCTTC
cdr3_aa: CASSYLGGPNGYTF
cdr3_length: 14
d_call: -
clone_size: few
j_call: TRBJ1-2
v_call: TRBV6-5

cdr3_nt: TGTGCCAGCAGCTTGGGGTTGAGCGGGGCCTTCTCTAGCACAGATACGCAGTATTTT
cdr3_aa: CASSLGLSGAFSSTDTQYF
cdr3_length: 19
d_call: TRBD2
clone_size: -
j_call: TRBJ2-3
v_call: TRBV5-6

cdr3_nt: TGCGCCAGCAGCTTAGTGCAGGGCGCGGCCTCGTCTGGGGCCAACGTCCTGACTTTC
cdr3_aa: CASSLVQGAASSGANVLTF
cdr3_length: 19
d_call: -
clone_size: -
j_call: TRBJ2-6
v_call: TRBV5-1

cdr3_nt: TGCGCCAGCAGCCAAAACCCGTGGGAGGGCACGTTCTACGAGCAGTACTTC
cdr3_aa: CASSQNPWEGTFYEQYF
cdr3_length: 17
d_call: TRBD2
clone_size: -
j_call: TRBJ2-7
v_call: TRBV4-3

cdr3_nt: TGCGCCAGCAGCCAAGATTCCTCCGGCCGCTCCTACAATGAGCAGTTCTTC
cdr3_aa: CASSQDSSGRSYNEQFF
cdr3_length: 17
d_call: -
clone_size: -
j_call: TRBJ2-1
v_call: TRBV4-3

cdr3_nt: TGTGCCAGCAGCCAACAGGACGGGAGGCGTCAGCCCCAGCATTTT
cdr3_aa: CASSQQDGRRQPQHF
cdr3_length: 15
d_call: -
clone_size: few
j_call: TRBJ1-5
v_call: TRBV7-2

cdr3_nt: TGTGCCAGCAGCTTACTCAAACTACCGACACCCGGCTACACCTTC
cdr3_aa: CASSLLKLPTPGYTF
cdr3_length: 15
d_call: -
clone_size: once
j_call: TRBJ1-2
v_call: TRBV7-2

cdr3_nt: TGCGCCAGCAGCTTGGTCCCGGGGGCGCCGGACACCGGGGAGCTGTTTTTT
cdr3_aa: CASSLVPGAPDTGELFF
cdr3_length: 17
d_call: -
clone_size: -
j_call: TRBJ2-2
v_call: TRBV5-1

cdr3_nt: TGTGCCAGCAGCTTAGTGTGGGGTAGCGGGAAAGAGACCCAGTACTTC
cdr3_aa: CASSLVWGSGKETQYF
cdr3_length: 16
d_call: TRBD2
clone_size: -
j_call: TRBJ2-5
v_call: TRBV7-8

cdr3_nt: TGTGCCAGCAGTACCCAGGGGGCGAACTATGGCTACACCTTC
cdr3_aa: CASSTQGANYGYTF
cdr3_length: 14
d_call: TRBD1
clone_size: -
j_call: TRBJ1-2
v_call: TRBV27

cdr3_nt: TGTGCCAGCAGCTTAGGACGCCTCCGGTCCGAGCAGTACTTC
cdr3_aa: CASSLGRLRSEQYF
cdr3_length: 14
d_call: -
clone_size: -
j_call: TRBJ2-7
v_call: TRBV13

cdr3_nt: TGCGCCAGCAGCCAACCGACGGGGTTGGCAGGGGATACGCAGTATTTT
cdr3_aa: CASSQPTGLAGDTQYF
cdr3_length: 16
d_call: -
clone_size: once
j_call: TRBJ2-3
v_call: TRBV4-3

cdr3_nt: TGCGCCAGCAGCTCCAACTTCGAGACCCAGTACTTC
cdr3_aa: CASSSNFETQYF
cdr3_length: 12
d_call: -
clone_size: once
j_call: TRBJ2-5
v_call: TRBV5-1

cdr3_nt: TGTGCCAGCAGCTTGGTTTTCTCCTACGAGCAGTACTTC
cdr3_aa: CASSLVFSYEQYF
cdr3_length: 13
d_call: -
clone_size: -
j_call: TRBJ2-7
v_call: TRBV5-6

cdr3_nt: TGCGCCAGCAGCCCGACAGGGGGAAACTCCTACGAGCAGTACTTC
cdr3_aa: CASSPTGGNSYEQYF
cdr3_length: 15
d_call: TRBD1
clone_size: once
j_call: TRBJ2-7
v_call: TRBV5-1

cdr3_nt: TGTGCCAGCAGTGATGACGGCCTTTGGACTGAAGCTTTCTTT
cdr3_aa: CASSDDGLWTEAFF
cdr3_length: 14
d_call: -
clone_size: once
j_call: TRBJ1-1
v_call: TRBV25-1

cdr3_nt: TGTGCCAGCAGCTTAGGCGTCAGACCTAACTATGGCTACACCTTC
cdr3_aa: CASSLGVRPNYGYTF
cdr3_length: 15
d_call: -
clone_size: -
j_call: TRBJ1-2
v_call: TRBV7-2

cdr3_nt: TGTGCCAGCAGTTTATCGGGGTTATCAAGGCCCCAGCATTTT
cdr3_aa: CASSLSGLSRPQHF
cdr3_length: 14
d_call: -
clone_size: -
j_call: TRBJ1-5
v_call: TRBV27

cdr3_nt: TGTGCCAGCAGTTTCCGACCCTGGTCGAAAGCAGATACGCAGTATTTT
cdr3_aa: CASSFRPWSKADTQYF
cdr3_length: 16
d_call: -
clone_size: -
j_call: TRBJ2-3
v_call: TRBV28

cdr3_nt: TGCGCCAGCAGCCAAGGCATAGCGGGAAGCAATGAGCAGTTCTTC
cdr3_aa: CASSQGIAGSNEQFF
cdr3_length: 15
d_call: TRBD2
clone_size: -
j_call: TRBJ2-1
v_call: TRBV4-3

cdr3_nt: TGTGCCAGCAGCTTTGCCTTTAGTGAGCAGTTCTTC
cdr3_aa: CASSFAFSEQFF
cdr3_length: 12
d_call: -
clone_size: once
j_call: TRBJ2-1
v_call: TRBV7-9

cdr3_nt: TGTGCCTGGAGCGCGGGCCTCAGCTACTACACCTTC
cdr3_aa: CAWSAGLSYYTF
cdr3_length: 12
d_call: -
clone_size: -
j_call: TRBJ1-2
v_call: TRBV30

cdr3_nt: TGTGCCAGCAGCTCGCTACGTGGCAGGGGTTCCGCAGATACGCAGTATTTT
cdr3_aa: CASSSLRGRGSADTQYF
cdr3_length: 17
d_call: -
clone_size: -
j_call: TRBJ2-3
v_call: TRBV7-9

cdr3_nt: TGTGCCAGCAGCATCGGGGGTTCCACCTACAATGAGCAGTTCTTC
cdr3_aa: CASSIGGSTYNEQFF
cdr3_length: 15
d_call: -
clone_size: -
j_call: TRBJ2-1
v_call: TRBV13

cdr3_nt: TGTGCCAGCAGCCCGACAGGGTTCAATGAGCAGTTCTTC
cdr3_aa: CASSPTGFNEQFF
cdr3_length: 13
d_call: TRBD1
clone_size: -
j_call: TRBJ2-1
v_call: TRBV7-9

cdr3_nt: TGTGCCAGCAGTTACTCGGTCAGGGGTAGAAACACCATATATTTT
cdr3_aa: CASSYSVRGRNTIYF
cdr3_length: 15
d_call: -
clone_size: -
j_call: TRBJ1-3
v_call: TRBV6-5

cdr3_nt: TGTGCCAGCAGAGCCGGGACAAATACAAGGCCCCAGCATTTT
cdr3_aa: CASRAGTNTRPQHF
cdr3_length: 14
d_call: -
clone_size: -
j_call: TRBJ1-5
v_call: TRBV2

cdr3_nt: TGTGCCATCAGTGTAGAGACAGGGTATGGCTACACCTTC
cdr3_aa: CAISVETGYGYTF
cdr3_length: 13
d_call: TRBD1
clone_size: -
j_call: TRBJ1-2
v_call: TRBV10-3

cdr3_nt: TGTGCCAGCAGCTCACCACCCGGGACTACCCCGGGAGATGAGCAGTTCTTC
cdr3_aa: CASSSPPGTTPGDEQFF
cdr3_length: 17
d_call: TRBD2
clone_size: -
j_call: TRBJ2-1
v_call: TRBV7-3

cdr3_nt: TGTGCCAGCAGAACAGGACAGGGCGGTTATGGCTACACCTTC
cdr3_aa: CASRTGQGGYGYTF
cdr3_length: 14
d_call: TRBD1
clone_size: few
j_call: TRBJ1-2
v_call: TRBV6-5

cdr3_nt: TGTGCTAGCAGCTTAGGATGGGACACCGGAACGGATACGCAGTATTTT
cdr3_aa: CASSLGWDTGTDTQYF
cdr3_length: 16
d_call: -
clone_size: -
j_call: TRBJ2-3
v_call: TRBV7-7

cdr3_nt: TGCAGCGTTGGATCTAGCGGGAGTGAGACCCAGTACTTC
cdr3_aa: CSVGSSGSETQYF
cdr3_length: 13
d_call: TRBD2
clone_size: -
j_call: TRBJ2-5
v_call: TRBV29-1

cdr3_nt: TGTGCCAGCAGCCTTAGCGCGGACTCCTACGAGCAGTACTTC
cdr3_aa: CASSLSADSYEQYF
cdr3_length: 14
d_call: -
clone_size: once
j_call: TRBJ2-7
v_call: TRBV5-4

cdr3_nt: TGTGCCAGCAGCGTAACGACGGGGATGAACACTGAAGCTTTCTTT
cdr3_aa: CASSVTTGMNTEAFF
cdr3_length: 15
d_call: -
clone_size: few
j_call: TRBJ1-1
v_call: TRBV9

cdr3_nt: TGTGCCAGTGGGAAGGGCAATACCGGGGAGCTGTTTTTT
cdr3_aa: CASGKGNTGELFF
cdr3_length: 13
d_call: -
clone_size: -
j_call: TRBJ2-2
v_call: TRBV19

cdr3_nt: TGTGCCAGTAGCCTGGGACTAGCGGGAGTTGAGACCCAGTACTTC
cdr3_aa: CASSLGLAGVETQYF
cdr3_length: 15
d_call: TRBD2
clone_size: -
j_call: TRBJ2-5
v_call: TRBV19

cdr3_nt: TGTGCCAGCAGTTACGAGGCTGGGGGGGCCAACGTCCTGACTTTC
cdr3_aa: CASSYEAGGANVLTF
cdr3_length: 15
d_call: -
clone_size: few
j_call: TRBJ2-6
v_call: TRBV6-5

cdr3_nt: TGTGCCAGCAGCCTGACAGTATCTACTGAAGCTTTCTTT
cdr3_aa: CASSLTVSTEAFF
cdr3_length: 13
d_call: -
clone_size: -
j_call: TRBJ1-1
v_call: TRBV14

cdr3_nt: TGTGCCAGCAGTTACCGGGCGGGAGCCCCCAATGAGCAGTTCTTC
cdr3_aa: CASSYRAGAPNEQFF
cdr3_length: 15
d_call: TRBD2
clone_size: -
j_call: TRBJ2-1
v_call: TRBV6-5

cdr3_nt: TGTGCCAGCAGTCGCAGGGGCAATTACGATGGCAATCAGCCCCAGCATTTT
cdr3_aa: CASSRRGNYDGNQPQHF
cdr3_length: 17
d_call: -
clone_size: -
j_call: TRBJ1-5
v_call: TRBV5-6

cdr3_nt: TGTGCCACCAGCAGAGATGCCCCACTTAGTTACGAGCAGTACTTC
cdr3_aa: CATSRDAPLSYEQYF
cdr3_length: 15
d_call: -
clone_size: -
j_call: TRBJ2-7
v_call: TRBV15

cdr3_nt: TGTGCCAGCAGTTACTCGGAGGTGATGAACTATGGCTACACCTTC
cdr3_aa: CASSYSEVMNYGYTF
cdr3_length: 15
d_call: -
clone_size: few
j_call: TRBJ1-2
v_call: TRBV6-5

cdr3_nt: TGTGCCAGCAGTTTAACCGGGGCCCGAGAAAATGAGCAGTTCTTC
cdr3_aa: CASSLTGARENEQFF
cdr3_length: 15
d_call: -
clone_size: few
j_call: TRBJ2-1
v_call: TRBV6-5

cdr3_nt: TGTGCCAGCAGTACGACCGGGACTAGCGGGAGCAATGAGCAGTTCTTC
cdr3_aa: CASSTTGTSGSNEQFF
cdr3_length: 16
d_call: TRBD2
clone_size: -
j_call: TRBJ2-1
v_call: TRBV27